These 27 T cell receptor beta chains were sequenced from one sample in a study of T cell repertoires in cytomegalovirus infection. TCRdb recomputed calls from the reads with MiXCR, one row per CDR3 protein. The data show fewer than 300,000 distinct CDR3 sequences, with 25% seen just once and over 11% held by the top ten. The material sequenced was PBMCs. The receptors derive from a human donor in good health (CMV status not recorded). Some clones in this sample may be carry-over from other donors' samples.

This clonotype has only a few counts. This chain links TRBV28 with TRBJ2-5; D gene ambiguous. CDR3 length: 14 amino acids. Germline V gives CDR1 MDHEN, CDR2 SYDVKM. V lost 4 bases, J lost 5 bases, and 14 bases lay in between. The CDR3 coding sequence is TGTGCCAGCAGTTATAGATTGGGGTTGGAGACCCAGTACTTC. Translating it yields CASSYRLGLETQYF.

This clonotype showed up many times. The chain combines TRBV7-2 with TRBJ2-5, with 8 nucleotides matching TRBD1. The CDR3 has 16 residues. Looked up from germline, CDR1 is SGHTA and CDR2 is FQGNSA. Trimming took 1 base from V and 4 from J; bases not matched to a gene: 8. This CDR3 reads CASSLGGTGGTETQYF. CDR3 nucleotide sequence: TGTGCCAGCAGCTTAGGGGGGACAGGCGGGACAGAGACCCAGTACTTC.

The rearrangement joins TRBV19 to TRBJ1-2; D not resolved. The CDR3 contains 14 residues. Per germline, CDR1 LNHDA and CDR2 SQIVND (reference sequence). V lost 5 bases, J lost 4 bases, and 14 bases lay in between. In nucleotides, the CDR3 is TGTGCCAGTAGTCCCACCGGGAACTCCTATGGCTACACCTTC. It encodes CASSPTGNSYGYTF.

The chain's CDR3 is CASSLALGGRDKETQYF. The CDR3 region has the DNA TGTGCCAGCAGCTTAGCGCTAGGCGGGAGGGATAAAGAGACCCAGTACTTC. The chain uses TRBV7-2 and TRBJ2-5, with 9 nucleotides matching TRBD2. The V gene's germline CDR1 is SGHTA and CDR2 FQGNSA. The CDR3 runs 17 residues. Unmatched junction bases numbered 8, after V lost 0 bases and J lost 3 bases. The full variable domain, with the rest looked up from reference TRBV7-2 and TRBJ2-5, is GAGVSQSPSNKVTEKGKDVELRCDPISGHTALYWYRQSLGQGLEFLIYFQGNSAPDKSGLPSDRFSAERTGGSVSTLTIQRTQQEDSAVYLCASSLALGGRDKETQYFGPGTRLLVL.

V usage is TRBV19 and J usage is TRBJ1-1, with 12 positions matching TRBD1. CDR1 is LNHDA and CDR2 is SQIVND in the germline V gene (reference sequence). The CDR3 sequence is 15 residues long. Trimming removed 3 bases from V and 6 bases from J; junction bases left unmatched: 5. The chain's CDR3 is CASSMLRDRGPEAFF. CDR3 bases: TGTGCCAGTAGTATGCTCCGGGACAGGGGGCCTGAAGCTTTCTTT.

This clonotype was detected only a few times. The rearrangement joins TRBV5-6 to TRBJ1-5; TRBD1 might be the D (5 bases). This CDR3 comprises 14 residues. The V end lost 1 base, the J end lost 5 bases, and 10 bases lay between the germline ends. Per germline, CDR1 SGHDT and CDR2 YYEEEE. The DNA for the CDR3 is TGTGCCAGCAGCTTGAGCGACAGAGATCAGCCCCAGCATTTT. Amino acid sequence: CASSLSDRDQPQHF.

V gene TRBV11-2 combines with J gene TRBJ1-2; 7 bases are shared with TRBD1. From germline, CDR1 is SGHAT and CDR2 FQNNGV. With V trimmed by 3 bases and J by 9 bases, 7 bases remained unmatched. CDR3 size: 13 residues. The CDR3 DNA sequence: TGTGCCAGCAGCTTCGGGACAGCTAACCGCTACACCTTC. The encoded protein is CASSFGTANRYTF.

The chain links TRBV7-8 to TRBJ1-1; 8 nucleotides agree with TRBD1. CDR1 and CDR2 (germline): SGHVS, FQNEAQ. The CDR3 has 17 amino acids. Unmatched junction bases numbered 12, after V lost 1 base and J lost 5 bases. The CDR3 DNA is TGTGCCAGCAGCTTAGACTCAGGGGGCGAAGTGGTTACTGAAGCTTTCTTT. Translating it yields CASSLDSGGEVVTEAFF.

This clonotype was found a few times. This chain uses TRBV12-3 or TRBV12-4 with TRBJ1-1, with D hard to call. V lost 0 bases and J lost 7, with 9 bases in between. The CDR3 has 13 amino acids. The CDR3 DNA sequence: TGTGCCAGCAGTTTAGCTGGTGCGGGTGAAGCTTTCTTT. Translation: CASSLAGAGEAFF.

The chain employs TRBV6-4 and TRBJ2-3; D remains unclear. The CDR3 has 15 residues. The V end lost 0 bases, the J end lost 1 base, and 8 bases lay between the germline ends. Germline CDR1 reads MRHNA; CDR2 reads SNTAGT. This CDR3 reads CASSDSWPGTDTQYF. CDR3 coding DNA: TGTGCCAGCAGTGACTCGTGGCCGGGCACAGATACGCAGTATTTT.

The rearrangement joins TRBV18 to TRBJ2-7; 11 nucleotides align to TRBD1. CDR3 length equals 16 residues. In germline, CDR1 is KGHSH, CDR2 LQKENI. Trimming took 3 bases from V and 6 from J; bases not matched to a gene: 10. The CDR3: CASSPGGRTGGPEQYF. The CDR3 nucleotides read TGTGCCAGCTCACCGGGGGGTAGGACAGGGGGCCCCGAGCAGTACTTC.

The table lists this clonotype with many counts. The rearrangement uses TRBV12-3 or TRBV12-4 and TRBJ2-3; D could derive from TRBD1 or TRBD2 (6 bases each). The CDR3 is made up of 15 amino acids. Trimming removed 5 bases at V and 2 bases at J, with 14 bases between. The CDR3 DNA reads TGTGCCAGCAGTCTAATCTCGGGGGCCACAGATACGCAGTATTTT. Translating gives CASSLISGATDTQYF.

There are many counts of this clonotype. The rearrangement uses TRBV11-2 and TRBJ2-3; unclear D gene. The CDR3 contains 13 residues. Germline V gene lookup returns CDR1 SGHAT and CDR2 FQNNGV. The V end lost 6 bases, the J end lost 1 base, and 8 bases lay between the germline ends. The CDR3 protein is CASSLIRTDTQYF. CDR3 DNA: TGTGCCAGCAGTCTGATTCGCACAGATACGCAGTATTTT.

The gene calls are TRBV6-1 and TRBJ1-1, with 7 nucleotides matching TRBD1. The CDR3 extends over 13 amino acids. Germline lookup yields CDR1 MNHNS and CDR2 SASEGT. V lost 9 bases and J lost 3; bases outside the gene matches: 7. In DNA, the CDR3 is TGTGCCAGTCACCGGGACAGTTACACTGAAGCTTTCTTT. This encodes CASHRDSYTEAFF.

CDR3 sequence (DNA): TGTGCCAGCTCACAGACTTGGGGAGAGACCCAGTACTTC. It specifies CASSQTWGETQYF. V and J are TRBV18 and TRBJ2-5, with no clear D. Trimming removed 4 bases from V and 4 bases from J, with 10 bases in between. The CDR3 spans 13 residues. Germline assignment: CDR1 KGHSH and CDR2 LQKENI.

In its sample, this clonotype was seen once. For the CDR3, the DNA is TGTGCCAGCAGCTTAGCCGGGGGGCTAAAGGATACGCAGTATTTT. Its translation: CASSLAGGLKDTQYF. The genes are TRBV7-9 and TRBJ2-3; maybe TRBD2 (7 bases). Germline values: CDR1 SEHNR, CDR2 FQNEAQ (reference sequence). Trimming took 0 bases from V and 6 from J, leaving 13 bases between them. The CDR3 totals 15 residues.

This clonotype has more than one count but fewer than ten. This chain joins TRBV19 and TRBJ1-1; TRBD1 matches 7 bases. Germline V CDR1 and CDR2: LNHDA, SQIVND (reference sequence). J was trimmed by 0 bases and V by 11 bases; bases with no gene match: 9. The CDR3 runs to 14 residues. The CDR3 reads CAGRDSHMNTEAFF. The CDR3 nucleotides read TGTGCCGGACGGGACAGCCACATGAACACTGAAGCTTTCTTT.

This clonotype was found a few times. CDR3 DNA: TGTGCCAGCAGCCAAGACTCCGGAGGGAGCCAGTACTTC. It codes for CASSQDSGGSQYF. This rearrangement joins TRBV7-2 to TRBJ2-5; a weak D match, TRBD2 (6 bases). This CDR3 contains 13 residues. Germline V lookup: CDR1 SGHTA, CDR2 FQGNSA. Trimming left V 5 bases short and J 10 bases short, with 17 bases between.

In its sample, this clonotype was seen many times. This sequence joins TRBV7-2 and TRBJ2-3; no reliable D call. Germline V CDR1 and CDR2: SGHTA, FQGNSA. This CDR3 comprises 15 residues. The V gene lost 1 base and the J gene lost 7 bases, with 15 bases spanning the gap. The CDR3 region is CASSLGSGIIYTQYF. In DNA, the CDR3 is TGTGCCAGCAGCTTAGGGTCGGGTATCATTTATACGCAGTATTTT.

CDR3: CASSRGDQPQHF. The CDR3 DNA reads as TGTGCCAGTAGTCGGGGGGACCAGCCCCAGCATTTT. V gene TRBV19 combines with J gene TRBJ1-5, with D perhaps matching TRBD1 (5 bases). The germline V and J ends were trimmed by 5 bases and 7 bases, with 9 bases remaining between them. The V gene's germline CDR1 is LNHDA and CDR2 SQIVND (reference sequence). CDR3 length equals 12 residues.

Concerning this clonotype itself: Given a much more abundant clone one base away, this may be a read error. The gene calls are TRBV28 and TRBJ1-1; D is unclear. The germline gives CDR1 MDHEN, CDR2 SYDVKM. This CDR3 comprises 16 residues. DNA of the CDR3: TGTGCCAGCAATTTATTAGGTCCCCTTATGAACACTGAAGCTTTCTTT. Protein sequence: CASNLLGPLMNTEAFF.

V usage is TRBV12-3 or TRBV12-4 and J usage is TRBJ1-3; D is undetermined. Trimming cost V 7 bases and J 4 bases, with 8 bases left between them. The CDR3 has 12 amino acids. CDR3 residues: CASNDYGNTIYF. The CDR3 bases are TGTGCCAGCAACGATTACGGAAACACCATATATTTT.

The chain combines TRBV5-1 with TRBJ2-1, with D perhaps given as TRBD1 or TRBD2 (6 bases each). Trimming cost V 6 bases and J 3 bases, with 31 bases left between them. The CDR3 loop spans 20 amino acids. The germline CDR1 and CDR2 sequences are SGHRS and YFSETQ. CDR3 sequence: CASTQAPNWGADSGYNEQFF. The CDR3 DNA reads as TGCGCCAGCACCCAAGCCCCGAATTGGGGGGCTGACAGCGGCTACAATGAGCAGTTCTTC.

This clonotype was picked up a small number of times. V is TRBV4-3 and J is TRBJ2-7, with TRBD2 matching 8 bases. This CDR3 region has 16 residues. CDR1 and CDR2 (germline): LGHNA, YSLEER. The V and J ends lost 3 bases and 0 bases, in that order; junction bases with no gene match: 7. In nucleotides, the CDR3 is TGCGCCAGCAGCCAGGATCTAGCGGGTAACTCCTACGAGCAGTACTTC. Translated, it gives CASSQDLAGNSYEQYF.

V is TRBV7-6 and J is TRBJ2-1; the match to TRBD2 covers 10 bases. The CDR3 spans 16 residues. The germline V gene encodes CDR1 SGHVS and CDR2 FNYEAQ. Unmatched junction bases numbered 12, after V lost 6 bases and J lost 7 bases. This CDR3 is CASSPLASGSVNEQFF. In DNA, the CDR3 is TGTGCCAGCAGTCCCTTGGCTAGCGGGAGTGTAAATGAGCAGTTCTTC.

In this sample, this clonotype turned up a few times. J is TRBJ2-1 and V is TRBV11-2; possibly TRBD1 for D (6 bases). Germline CDR1 is SGHAT and CDR2 is FQNNGV. V was pared by 5 bases and J by 3 bases, with 17 bases between. There are 16 residues in the CDR3. CDR3 DNA sequence: TGTGCCAGCAGCGTAAGGAGACAGGCTAGCTACAATGAGCAGTTCTTC. Its translation: CASSVRRQASYNEQFF.

V is TRBV12-3 or TRBV12-4 and J is TRBJ2-5; TRBD2 is a possible D gene (5 bases). Trimming cost V 3 bases and J 1 base, with 9 bases left between them. This CDR3 spans 14 amino acids. CDR3 coding DNA: TGTGCCAGCAGTTTCAAGCGGACCCAAGAGACCCAGTACTTC. Residues: CASSFKRTQETQYF.